This T cell receptor (beta chain) is from a study of PD-1 blockade in classical Hodgkin lymphoma. This clone came up a few times. Its antigen remains unknown. Relapse after autologous stem cell transplantation occurred in every patient, and brentuximab vedotin exposure varied. The V gene's germline CDR1 is MNHEY and CDR2 SMNVEV (reference sequence). The CDR3 contains 12 residues. V was trimmed by 4 bases and J by 3 bases, leaving 7 bases between them. Assay used: immunoSEQ multiplex PCR; TCRdb lists only in-frame clones, some missing. The sample lists roughly 97,000 clones; over 80% were seen once. General observations from the study: It was among complete responders that baseline diversity resembled that of newly diagnosed patients. A reduction in baseline TCR diversity was reportedly seen in newly diagnosed patients relative to healthy donors. CD4+ TCR diversity, unlike CD8+, rose significantly by C4D1.

The sequence derives from a human donor with classical Hodgkin lymphoma. The rearrangement joins TRBV27 to TRBJ2-7; D unresolved. The starting material was peripheral blood mononuclear cells (PBMCs), obtained at baseline. The CDR3 reads CASSSPLYEQYF. CDR3 coding DNA: TGTGCCAGCAGTTCCCCCCTCTACGAGCAGTACTTC.